This TCR beta chain came from a study of blood T cell repertoires in COVID-19. Within the 2 weeks before study entry, each person in the exposed group met a COVID-19 case. Per the study methods: Counts of nucleated cells, estimated from reference gene primer amplification, were obtained. The assay was immunoSEQ multiplex PCR, and TCRdb's table has in-frame clones only and misses some. Clonal size and the V and J genes are those of that table, whereas D and trimming came from the DNA. The sample shows fewer than 350,000 clones, around 85% of them seen only once. Comment on this clone: One end of the junction does not line up with germline, which may come from a read error.

Germline V gene lookup returns CDR1 SGHNT and CDR2 YENEEA. The CDR3 extends over 13 amino acids. This clonotype originated in a woman aged 30 to 39 who had been exposed to COVID-19. This chain connects TRBV11-3 to TRBJ2-7; the D gene is possibly TRBD2 (5 bases). Source material: PBMCs or T cells enriched from blood (not recorded which). The CDR3 is CASSARPGYPIMF. CDR3 nucleotides: TGTGCCAGCAGCGCACGTCCGGGGTACCCCATTATGTTC.